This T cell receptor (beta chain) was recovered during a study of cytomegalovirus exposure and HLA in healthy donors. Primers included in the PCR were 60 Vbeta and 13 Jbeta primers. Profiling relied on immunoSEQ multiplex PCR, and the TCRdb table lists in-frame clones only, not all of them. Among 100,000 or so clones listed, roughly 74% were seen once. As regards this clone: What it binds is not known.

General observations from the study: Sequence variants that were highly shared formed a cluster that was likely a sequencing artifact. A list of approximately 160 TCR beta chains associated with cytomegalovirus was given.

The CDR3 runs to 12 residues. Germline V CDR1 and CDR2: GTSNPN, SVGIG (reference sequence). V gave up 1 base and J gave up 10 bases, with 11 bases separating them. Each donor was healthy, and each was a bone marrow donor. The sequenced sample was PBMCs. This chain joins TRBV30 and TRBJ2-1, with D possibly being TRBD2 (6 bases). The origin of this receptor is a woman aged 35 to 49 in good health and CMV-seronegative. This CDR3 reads CAWSALGREQFF. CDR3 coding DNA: TGTGCCTGGAGTGCCCTAGGGAGGGAGCAGTTCTTC.